This note documents a single T cell receptor beta chain sequence. The antigen is undetermined. This record belongs to a study of blood T cells in healthy people across ages. The study, taken as a whole, reports: Researchers judged that diversity estimates from one million T cells fell short of true values. A roughly linear fall in TCR beta diversity per million T cells was seen with increasing age.

A minimum of 6 million PBMCs was isolated per sample. The use of a sample-barcoded 5' primer and a J-beta primer mix characterized a second PCR of roughly 7 to 11 cycles. Sequencing yielded, for each sample, at least 2.5 million paired-end reads carrying CDR3. In TCRdb, the 5' RACE reads were re-called with MiXCR into one record per CDR3 protein. The sample contains around 900,000 distinct CDR3 sequences, about 53% of which appear only once. CDR3 length: 11 amino acids. The germline V gene encodes CDR1 SQVTM and CDR2 ANQGSEA. V was trimmed by 7 bases and J by 1 base, leaving 7 bases between them. J is TRBJ1-1 and V is TRBV29-1; perhaps TRBD1 as D (5 bases). This sequence originates from a woman aged 60-70 years in good health. The specimen sequenced was blood. CDR3 in amino acids: CSGGANTEAFF. CDR3 coding DNA: TGCAGCGGCGGGGCGAACACTGAAGCTTTCTTT.